This entry features one TCR beta chain sequence. What it binds is not known. The entry originates in a study of identical twins. General study findings and limits: Within twin pairs, the out-of-frame alpha sequences they shared showed excess low generation probability.

A universal primer binding site was introduced by template switching. The final cDNA contained unique molecular identifiers. A single record per CDR3 protein comes from TCRdb applying MiXCR to the 5' RACE reads. The sample holds roughly 470,000 distinct CDR3 sequences, 13% to 15% seen once. Each donor was a healthy Caucasian. This CDR3 has 21 residues. This same sample was also part of a study on yellow fever vaccine responses in identical twins.

The material sequenced was CD4+ T cells sorted from blood. The receptor was isolated from a young woman in good health. This sequence joins TRBV21-1 and TRBJ2-3; no DNA check was done on the table's D call, TRBD1. TRBV21-1 is a pseudogene segment. CDR3 sequence (DNA): TGTGCCAGCAGCAAAGTCCGATCGAACCACAATCCGGGACACCCGACAGATACGCAGTATTTT. This encodes CASSKVRSNHNPGHPTDTQYF.